What follows are 27 T cell receptor beta chains derived from one specimen sequenced in a study of shared clonotypes between healthy human individuals. Some clones are missing from TCRdb's copy, which holds only in-frame ones; the method was immunoSEQ multiplex PCR. The sample has a few million clones; about 94% are singletons. The sequencing input was naive CD4+ T cells sorted from blood. Specified subset: CD45RA+ positively selected. These receptors all come from a man between 18 and 29 years old in good health.

This clone has only one observation. Other DNA sequences in the same sample also yield this CDR3. This chain links TRBV18 with TRBJ2-5; tentatively, D is TRBD1 (6 bases). Between the trimmed V and J ends, which lost 0 bases and 2 bases, there was a span of 7 bases. CDR1 is KGHSH, CDR2 LQKENI, per germline. The CDR3 length is 14 residues. The DNA for the CDR3 is TGTGCCAGCTCACCACCGGGGGCGCAAGAGACCCAGTACTTC. Protein sequence: CASSPPGAQETQYF.

This CDR3 reads CASSEVIISPDTQYF. The DNA of the CDR3 is TGTGCCAGCAGTGAAGTGATAATATCCCCAGATACGCAGTATTTT. The genes are TRBV6-1 and TRBJ2-3, with no clear D. Deletions cut 1 base from V and 4 bases from J, with 12 bases between. The CDR3 length is 15 residues. Looked up from germline, CDR1 is MNHNS and CDR2 is SASEGT.

To note about this clone: The sample holds other DNA sequences that translate to the same CDR3. The V and J genes are TRBV5-1 and TRBJ2-5; D ambiguous. CDR3 size: 13 residues. Trimming cost V 2 bases and J 1 base, with 6 bases left between them. Per germline, CDR1 SGHRS and CDR2 YFSETQ. CDR3 sequence reads: CASSFGSQETQYF. The CDR3 DNA reads TGCGCCAGCAGCTTCGGCAGCCAAGAGACCCAGTACTTC. Full variable domain (outside the CDR3, taken from reference TRBV5-1 and TRBJ2-5): KAGVTQTPRYLIKTRGQQVTLSCSPISGHRSVSWYQQTPGQGLQFLFEYFSETQRNKGNFPGRFSGRQFSNSRSEMNVSTLELGDSALYLCASSFGSQETQYFGPGTRLLVL.

The genes are TRBV7-2 and TRBJ2-1; 12 bases map to TRBD2. Losses at the gene ends were 4 bases for V and 7 bases for J; bases not matched to a gene: 8. The CDR3 consists of 16 residues. Germline loops: CDR1 SGHTA, CDR2 FQGNSA. The chain's CDR3 is CASSSAWTSGNNEQFF. CDR3 bases: TGTGCCAGCAGCTCAGCCTGGACTAGCGGGAATAATGAGCAGTTCTTC.

The chain employs TRBV5-4 and TRBJ1-2; weak D call: TRBD1 (6 bases). Germline CDR1 reads SGHNT; CDR2 reads YYREEE (reference sequence). V was shortened by 0 bases and J by 7 bases, with 13 bases between the two germline ends. The CDR3 contains 14 residues. CDR3 in DNA: TGTGCCAGCAGCTTGGCCTGGGGGCAGGGTGGCTACACCTTC. Translating gives CASSLAWGQGGYTF.

The J gene is TRBJ2-1, the V gene TRBV7-2; the D call may be TRBD1 or TRBD2 (5 bases each). CDR1 is SGHTA and CDR2 is FQGNSA in the germline V gene. V was cut by 2 bases and J by 5 bases, with 10 bases left in between. The CDR3 covers 14 residues. DNA of the CDR3: TGTGCCAGCAGCTTATTCGGGACCAACAATGAGCAGTTCTTC. Encoded protein: CASSLFGTNNEQFF.

The rearrangement joins TRBV10-3 to TRBJ2-7; D gene uncertain. V was cut by 3 bases and J by 2 bases, with 8 bases left in between. CDR1 and CDR2 (germline): ENHRY, SYGVKD. This CDR3 has 13 residues. The CDR3, as DNA: TGTGCCATCAGTGACCTACCAACCTACGAGCAGTACTTC. Protein product: CAISDLPTYEQYF.

V gene TRBV13 combines with J gene TRBJ2-3, with D tentatively TRBD2 (5 bases). V lost 2 bases and J lost 6, with 12 bases in between. Per germline, CDR1 PRHDT and CDR2 FYEKMQ (reference sequence). The CDR3 has 14 amino acids. CDR3 protein: CASSLRSGGDTQYF. DNA for the CDR3: TGTGCCAGCAGCTTACGGTCAGGAGGCGATACGCAGTATTTT.

The chain is built from TRBV29-1 and TRBJ2-7; D gene unclear. Germline V gene lookup returns CDR1 SQVTM and CDR2 ANQGSEA. This CDR3 comprises 12 residues. With 7 bases removed from V and 2 bases from J, the gap between germline ends came to 12 bases. This chain's CDR3 is CSAEHPPYEQYF. CDR3 nucleotide sequence: TGCAGCGCGGAACATCCACCCTACGAGCAGTACTTC.

This clone is a singleton in its sample. The genes are TRBV6-6 and TRBJ2-5, with no clear D. Trimming took off 5 bases at V and 2 bases at J, with 15 bases between the two ends. Germline-derived CDR1 and CDR2 are MNHNY and SVGAGI (reference sequence). This CDR3 is built from 15 residues. This chain's CDR3 is CASSQLLWSQETQYF. CDR3 DNA: TGTGCCAGCAGTCAACTCCTGTGGAGTCAAGAGACCCAGTACTTC.

The chain recombines TRBV30 with TRBJ1-4, with TRBD1 as a possible D gene (5 bases). The CDR3 runs to 13 residues. The V and J ends lost 2 bases and 7 bases respectively, with 11 bases between them. Germline lookup yields CDR1 GTSNPN and CDR2 SVGIG (reference sequence). The CDR3 coding sequence is TGTGCCTGGAGTCTCGGGGGAGGTGAAAAACTGTTTTTT. It encodes CAWSLGGGEKLFF.

V is TRBV30 and J is TRBJ1-6; maybe TRBD1 (6 bases). The CDR3 has 19 residues. Trimming left V 4 bases short and J 5 bases short, with 27 bases between. The germline V gene encodes CDR1 GTSNPN and CDR2 SVGIG (reference sequence). The CDR3 loop reads CAWNPYFRGRGDHNSPLHF. In nucleotides, the CDR3 is TGTGCCTGGAATCCTTATTTCCGGGGGAGGGGGGACCATAATTCACCCCTCCACTTT.

This clone was seen a single time. The chain uses TRBV6-5 and TRBJ2-3; tentatively, D is TRBD1 (5 bases). V lost 2 bases to trimming and J lost 4 bases, with 10 bases between them. The CDR3 spans 14 residues. CDR1 and CDR2 from the germline V gene are MNHEY and SVGAGI. The CDR3 spells CASSYRGGSDTQYF. DNA of the CDR3: TGTGCCAGCAGTTACAGGGGCGGTTCAGATACGCAGTATTTT.

The J gene is TRBJ1-1, the V gene TRBV6-1; D uncertain. Germline assignment: CDR1 MNHNS and CDR2 SASEGT. Trimming cost V 0 bases and J 0 bases, with 8 bases left between them. The CDR3 is 15 residues long. This chain's CDR3 is CASSEAINLNTEAFF. The CDR3 DNA reads as TGTGCCAGCAGTGAAGCGATTAACCTGAACACTGAAGCTTTCTTT.

The chain joins TRBV23-1 to TRBJ1-3; possible D gene TRBD1, 5 bases. TRBV23-1 is noted as an ORF with a role that remains uncertain. The CDR3 contains 17 residues. V gave up 4 bases and J gave up 2 bases, with 18 bases separating them. Written as DNA, the CDR3 is TGCGCCAGCAGTCCTTCCGACAGAAAATCCGCTGGAAACACCATATATTTT. As protein: CASSPSDRKSAGNTIYF.

CDR3 DNA: TGTGCCAGCAGAACCCTAGGCGGCCCAGGCTACACCTTC. Translated, it gives CASRTLGGPGYTF. The chain employs TRBV28 and TRBJ1-2; D gene ambiguous. The V end was cut by 6 bases, the J end by 8 bases, with 16 bases between. This CDR3 is 13 amino acids long. Germline values: CDR1 MDHEN, CDR2 SYDVKM.

In the case of this clone: This same CDR3 is encoded by further DNA sequences in the sample. The CDR3 DNA follows: TGTGCCAGCTCACCAGCAGGGGGGTACGAGCAGTACTTC. Its translation: CASSPAGGYEQYF. The chain carries TRBV18 and TRBJ2-7, with a tentative D call TRBD1 (7 bases). V lost 2 bases to trimming and J lost 4 bases, with 9 bases between them. Germline V gene sequence: CDR1 KGHSH, CDR2 LQKENI. This CDR3 is 13 amino acids long.

This clone was seen only once. CDR3 DNA sequence: TGTGCCAGTAGTTCCTATCTGGGGGCGCGAGATTATGGCTACACCTTC. Translating gives CASSSYLGARDYGYTF. The chain has TRBV19 and TRBJ1-2, with D possibly TRBD1 on 6 matching bases. Germline CDR1 LNHDA, CDR2 SQIVND (reference sequence). V gave up 5 bases and J gave up 5 bases, with 21 bases separating them. The CDR3 spans 16 residues. The entire variable domain, with the rest obtained from reference TRBV19 and TRBJ1-2, is as follows: DGGITQSPKYLFRKEGQNVTLSCEQNLNHDAMYWYRQDPGQGLRLIYYSQIVNDFQKGDIAEGYSVSREKKESFPLTVTSAQKNPTAFYLCASSSYLGARDYGYTFGSGTRLTVV.

V usage is TRBV29-1 and J usage is TRBJ2-5; TRBD2 agrees at 7 bases. Germline values: CDR1 SQVTM, CDR2 ANQGSEA. The CDR3 sequence is 14 residues long. Germline trimming cut 3 bases from V and 5 bases from J; bases unmatched to any gene: 9. The CDR3 region has the DNA TGCAGCGTTGATAGCGGGCGAGGTATGGAGACCCAGTACTTC. Its translation is CSVDSGRGMETQYF.

This clone came up once. The gene calls are TRBV18 and TRBJ2-7; possibly TRBD2 for D (5 bases). The CDR3 is 15 residues long. The germline V gene encodes CDR1 KGHSH and CDR2 LQKENI. V was shortened by 3 bases and J by 0 bases, with 12 bases between the two germline ends. Here the CDR3 reads CASSPDLARSYEQYF. The CDR3 bases are TGTGCCAGCTCACCTGATCTAGCCCGCTCCTACGAGCAGTACTTC.

V usage is TRBV6-6 and J usage is TRBJ2-7; 10 bases are a match to TRBD1. This CDR3 is 14 amino acids long. Germline CDR1 MNHNY, CDR2 SVGAGI (reference sequence). Losses at the gene ends were 5 bases for V and 3 bases for J; bases not matched to a gene: 4. The CDR3 DNA reads TGTGCCAGCAGTAACCGGGACAGGGGCTACGAGCAGTACTTC. This gives the protein CASSNRDRGYEQYF.

The V and J genes are TRBV19 and TRBJ2-3; 7 nucleotides line up with TRBD2. Germline V lookup: CDR1 LNHDA, CDR2 SQIVND (reference sequence). The CDR3 is 15 amino acids. The V and J ends lost 2 bases and 1 base, in that order; junction bases with no gene match: 3. The CDR3 bases are TGTGCCAGTAGTATATTTCGGGGGGGCACAGATACGCAGTATTTT. Translating gives CASSIFRGGTDTQYF.

With respect to this clone: Different DNA sequences within this sample yield the same CDR3. The V and J genes are TRBV13 and TRBJ2-7; D gene uncertain. Germline CDR1 reads PRHDT; CDR2 reads FYEKMQ (reference sequence). The CDR3 has 13 residues. Trimming stripped 5 bases from V and 3 bases from J, with 11 bases between. CDR3 in DNA: TGTGCCAGCAGCCCCGGAATCCTCTACGAGCAGTACTTC. Protein product: CASSPGILYEQYF.

This chain connects TRBV4-1 to TRBJ1-1; no definite D call. The CDR3 has 16 residues. The germline V and J ends were trimmed by 4 bases and 3 bases, with 18 bases remaining between them. Germline V gene sequence: CDR1 MGHRA, CDR2 YSYEKL. Here the CDR3 reads CASSPSTVGAYTEAFF. CDR3 sequence (DNA): TGCGCCAGCAGCCCCTCAACGGTAGGTGCGTACACTGAAGCTTTCTTT.

The rearrangement links TRBV27 to TRBJ2-3; D is possibly TRBD2 (6 bases). The germline V and J ends were trimmed by 4 bases and 3 bases, with 14 bases remaining between them. This CDR3 has 15 amino acids. The germline gives CDR1 MNHEY, CDR2 SMNVEV (reference sequence). The CDR3 region is CASSSPTRETDTQYF. DNA of the CDR3: TGTGCCAGCAGTTCCCCGACTAGAGAGACAGATACGCAGTATTTT.

This clone was seen just once. The rearrangement links TRBV7-8 to TRBJ1-6; 7 bases line up with TRBD1. CDR1 and CDR2 from the germline V gene are SGHVS and FQNEAQ. Trimming at V came to 0 bases and at J to 7 bases, leaving 6 bases not matched to a gene. The CDR3 extends over 16 amino acids. The DNA of the CDR3 is TGTGCCAGCAGCTTAGCTAATACAGGGGTGAATTCACCCCTCCACTTT. Translation: CASSLANTGVNSPLHF.

The V call is TRBV2, the J call TRBJ1-2; no clear D gene. The germline gives CDR1 SNHLY, CDR2 FYNNEI. The CDR3 contains 15 residues. The V and J ends lost 4 bases and 4 bases respectively, with 16 bases between them. This CDR3 reads CASSGPGQTTYGYTF. CDR3 bases: TGTGCCAGCAGTGGCCCCGGGCAGACAACCTATGGCTACACCTTC.